Each of the 32 T cell receptor beta chains below was sequenced from the same sample in a study of T cells after yellow fever vaccination. MiXCR, run by TCRdb on the 5' RACE reads, gives a single entry per CDR3 protein. The repertoire has approximately 250,000 distinct CDR3 sequences, 3.6% of them found once; the top ten carry 15% to 20%. The sample in question was PBMCs, obtained 15 days after the yellow fever booster vaccination. Source of these receptors: a man aged 18-30 years who received the YFV17D yellow fever vaccine.

The chain couples TRBV10-3 to TRBJ1-6; D remains unclear. The CDR3 is 13 residues long. Germline-derived CDR1 and CDR2 are ENHRY and SYGVKD. V was trimmed by 9 bases and J by 0 bases, leaving 6 bases between them. The CDR3: CAIRYSYNSPLHF. CDR3 bases: TGTGCCATACGGTACTCCTATAATTCACCCCTCCACTTT.

As for this clonotype: A much larger clone differs from this one at a single base, so this may be a read error. The J gene is TRBJ2-2, the V gene TRBV5-1; TRBD1 matches 8 bases. The CDR3 has 15 residues. Looked up from germline, CDR1 is SGHRS and CDR2 is YFSETQ. The CDR3 nucleotides read TGCGCCAGCAGCAGGACAGGGTCGAACACCGAGGAGCTGTTTTTT. It encodes CASSRTGSNTEELFF.

The chain links TRBV19 to TRBJ2-3, with 7 nucleotides matching TRBD1. The trim removed 1 base at V and 6 bases at J, leaving 7 bases unmatched. The CDR3 extends over 15 amino acids. Germline CDR1 and CDR2: LNHDA and SQIVND (reference sequence). CDR3 sequence (DNA): TGTGCCAGTAGTATAGGAGACAGGGAGTCCGATACGCAGTATTTT. Amino acids: CASSIGDRESDTQYF.

This clonotype was counted ten times or more. The gene calls are TRBV29-1 and TRBJ1-1; D might be TRBD1 (5 bases). The V gene lost 6 bases and the J gene lost 1 base, with 12 bases spanning the gap. CDR1 is SQVTM, CDR2 ANQGSEA, per germline. The CDR3 totals 13 residues. The CDR3 loop reads CSVVRGGNTEAFF. CDR3 DNA: TGCAGCGTCGTCCGTGGGGGGAACACTGAAGCTTTCTTT. The complete variable domain, with remaining parts taken from reference TRBV29-1 and TRBJ1-1, reads SAVISQKPSRDICQRGTSLTIQCQVDSQVTMMFWYRQQPGQSLTLIATANQGSEATYESGFVIDKFPISRPNLTFSTLTVSNMSPEDSSIYLCSVVRGGNTEAFFGQGTRLTVV.

The table lists this clonotype with many counts. V is TRBV5-5 and J is TRBJ1-2, with 9 bases identical to TRBD1. V lost 4 bases, J lost 4 bases, and 11 bases stayed unmatched. The CDR3 extends over 16 amino acids. The germline CDR1 and CDR2 sequences are SGHKS and YYEKEE (reference sequence). This chain's CDR3 is CASSHDRGNNPYGYTF. The CDR3 DNA reads as TGTGCCAGCAGCCATGACAGGGGGAACAACCCCTATGGCTACACCTTC.

This clonotype was picked up many times. The chain is built from TRBV7-2 and TRBJ2-1, with 14 bases fitting TRBD2. Germline CDR1 SGHTA, CDR2 FQGNSA. The CDR3 extends over 15 amino acids. J gave up 9 bases and V 5 bases, and 6 bases lay outside the gene matches. CDR3 region: CASSPGLAGGLEQFF. CDR3 DNA sequence: TGTGCCAGCAGCCCTGGACTAGCGGGGGGACTTGAGCAGTTCTTC.

This clonotype was counted many times. The genes are TRBV20-1 and TRBJ2-1; D might be TRBD1 (5 bases). Germline-derived CDR1 and CDR2 are DFQATT and SNEGSKA (reference sequence). The germline V and J ends were trimmed by 6 bases and 1 base, with 13 bases remaining between them. The CDR3 totals 14 residues. CDR3 loop: CSAEPKGSYNEQFF. The CDR3 DNA follows: TGCAGTGCCGAACCAAAGGGGTCCTACAATGAGCAGTTCTTC.

This clonotype was detected ten times or more. The rearrangement joins TRBV7-2 to TRBJ2-3; 7 nucleotides line up with TRBD2. This CDR3 spans 14 amino acids. The trim removed 0 bases at V and 6 bases at J, leaving 3 bases unmatched. The germline V gene has CDR1 SGHTA and CDR2 FQGNSA. In nucleotides, the CDR3 is TGTGCCAGCAGCTTAGCCAGCGGGGTGGATACGCAGTATTTT. Translating it yields CASSLASGVDTQYF.

This clonotype occurred many times. The chain uses TRBV6-2 or TRBV6-3 and TRBJ1-2, with a tentative D call TRBD1 (6 bases). The CDR3 length is 16 residues. V was cut by 2 bases and J by 6 bases, with 19 bases left in between. Germline V gene data show CDR1 as MNHEY and CDR2 as SVGEGT. CDR3: CASSYATWTDPDGYTF. CDR3 coding DNA: TGTGCCAGCAGTTACGCCACCTGGACAGACCCCGATGGCTACACCTTC.

This clonotype was counted a few times. The chain employs TRBV20-1 and TRBJ2-7; D perhaps matches TRBD1 (6 bases). Trimming took 7 bases from V and 3 from J, leaving 10 bases between them. The germline CDR1 and CDR2 sequences are DFQATT and SNEGSKA (reference sequence). This CDR3 contains 11 residues. The CDR3 bases are TGCAGTGGGGAGACAGGCTACGAGCAGTACTTC. Translating it yields CSGETGYEQYF.

Ten or more counts support this clonotype. The chain joins TRBV9 to TRBJ2-3; 10 bases map to TRBD2. Looked up from germline, CDR1 is SGDLS and CDR2 is YYNGEE. The CDR3 is 15 amino acids. The J segment lost 2 bases and the V segment lost 3 bases, leaving 3 bases of the junction unmatched. CDR3 in DNA: TGTGCCAGCAGCGACGGACTAGCGGACACAGATACGCAGTATTTT. Encoded protein: CASSDGLADTDTQYF.

The sample holds many counts of this clonotype. This chain joins TRBV5-1 and TRBJ2-7, with TRBD1 matching over 9 bases. The length of the CDR3 is 14 residues. Germline V CDR1 and CDR2: SGHRS, YFSETQ. Trimming at V came to 2 bases and at J to 5 bases, leaving 5 bases not matched to a gene. As DNA, the CDR3 is TGCGCCAGCAGCTTACAGGGGGCGCAGGACGAGCAGTACGTC. Translating it yields CASSLQGAQDEQYV.

The sample holds many counts of this clonotype. This rearrangement joins TRBV9 to TRBJ2-7; D is unclear. Germline CDR1 SGDLS, CDR2 YYNGEE. The CDR3 sequence is 14 residues long. V lost 0 bases and J lost 3, with 10 bases in between. Written as DNA, the CDR3 is TGTGCCAGCAGCGTAGCCCCCTCGGGCTACGAGCAGTACTTC. Protein: CASSVAPSGYEQYF.

This clonotype was seen at least ten times. This sequence joins TRBV5-1 and TRBJ1-2; no reliable D call. Trimming pared 0 bases from V and 0 bases from J, leaving 9 bases between. From germline, CDR1 is SGHRS and CDR2 YFSETQ. There are 15 residues in the CDR3. The CDR3 DNA follows: TGCGCCAGCAGCTTGGGGACGGCAGCTAACTATGGCTACACCTTC. Translation: CASSLGTAANYGYTF.

This clonotype was counted many times. The rearrangement links TRBV5-1 to TRBJ2-2; no clear D. The CDR3 sequence is 16 residues long. Germline loops: CDR1 SGHRS, CDR2 YFSETQ. Trimming took 6 bases from V and 6 from J, leaving 21 bases between them. CDR3 sequence (DNA): TGCGCCAGCACGCCGCCCCCGTACACCCTACCCGGGGAGCTGTTTTTT. Translated: CASTPPPYTLPGELFF. Combining the CDR3 with reference TRBV5-1 and TRBJ2-2 gives the whole variable domain KAGVTQTPRYLIKTRGQQVTLSCSPISGHRSVSWYQQTPGQGLQFLFEYFSETQRNKGNFPGRFSGRQFSNSRSEMNVSTLELGDSALYLCASTPPPYTLPGELFFGEGSRLTVL.

This clonotype showed up many times. This chain uses TRBV28 with TRBJ1-5; 7 nucleotides match TRBD1. Looked up from germline, CDR1 is MDHEN and CDR2 is SYDVKM. This CDR3 has 12 residues. V lost 11 bases, J lost 2 bases, and 3 bases stayed unmatched. CDR3 loop: CAQGVGNQPQHF. The CDR3 DNA reads TGTGCCCAGGGGGTGGGCAATCAGCCCCAGCATTTT.

This clonotype was seen ten or more times. The rearrangement links TRBV20-1 to TRBJ1-3, with D possibly matching TRBD1 (5 bases). The V end was cut by 3 bases, the J end by 5 bases, with 17 bases between. The germline gives CDR1 DFQATT, CDR2 SNEGSKA (reference sequence). This CDR3 has 15 residues. DNA for the CDR3: TGCAGTGCTAGGGCCACAGGTTCTCGGAGAAACACCATATATTTT. Translated, it gives CSARATGSRRNTIYF.

In its sample, this clonotype was seen a few times. A read error may be the cause here, since a much bigger clone is one base away. The chain couples TRBV9 to TRBJ1-5; D not resolved. CDR3 length: 13 residues. The germline CDR1 and CDR2 sequences are SGDLS and YYNGEE. CDR3 in amino acids: CASSGDSDQPQHF. The CDR3 coding sequence is TGTGCCAGCAGCGGCGATAGCGATCAGCCCCAGCATTTT.

This clonotype was seen repeatedly, ten times or more. The CDR3 DNA reads as TGTGCCAGCAGACGGGGGACAGGGGGTTACATGAACACTGAAGCTTTCTTT. Its translation: CASRRGTGGYMNTEAFF. The chain combines TRBV6-5 with TRBJ1-1; 11 bases are a match to TRBD1. This CDR3 is 17 amino acids long. Per germline, CDR1 MNHEY and CDR2 SVGAGI. J gave up 0 bases and V 6 bases, and 9 bases lay outside the gene matches.

This clonotype was seen ten or more times. The chain is built from TRBV9 and TRBJ2-1; 11 bases agree with TRBD2. The V segment lost 3 bases and the J segment 5 bases; nucleotides outside the gene matches: 7. CDR1 and CDR2 from the germline V gene are SGDLS and YYNGEE. This CDR3 is built from 16 residues. CDR3: CASSGGLAAFDNEQFF. CDR3 in DNA: TGTGCCAGCAGCGGGGGACTAGCGGCATTTGACAATGAGCAGTTCTTC.

In its sample, this clonotype was seen many times. This chain connects TRBV12-3 or TRBV12-4 to TRBJ1-5, with 7 nucleotides matching TRBD1. V shed 1 base, J shed 3 bases, and the junction held 0 bases outside the gene matches. This CDR3 is built from 14 residues. The CDR3 sequence is CASSLEGANQPQHF. In nucleotides, the CDR3 is TGTGCCAGCAGTTTAGAGGGGGCCAATCAGCCCCAGCATTTT.

Many counts were recorded for this clonotype. At one of its ends the junction is not consistent with the germline gene, which may arise from a read error. The rearrangement joins TRBV12-3 or TRBV12-4 to TRBJ2-3, with 9 bases fitting TRBD2. The CDR3 runs to 14 residues. The CDR3 reads CASSVAGAQDTQYF. In DNA, the CDR3 is TGTGCCAGCAGTGTAGCGGGGGCCCAAGATACGCAGTATTTT.

This clonotype was observed at least ten times. The chain is built from TRBV5-4 and TRBJ2-1; D call uncertain. The CDR3 runs 11 residues. From germline, CDR1 is SGHNT and CDR2 YYREEE (reference sequence). Trimming cost V 0 bases and J 14 bases, with 9 bases left between them. CDR3 sequence reads: CASSLGWTEFF. DNA for the CDR3: TGTGCCAGCAGCTTGGGTTGGACGGAGTTCTTC.

V gene TRBV10-3 combines with J gene TRBJ2-3; the match to TRBD1 covers 10 bases. J lost 4 bases, V lost 6 bases, and 7 bases had no gene match. Germline assignment: CDR1 ENHRY and CDR2 SYGVKD. This CDR3 has 15 residues. The CDR3 DNA is TGTGCCATCAGAACCGGGACAGGGGACGCAGATACGCAGTATTTT. Its translation: CAIRTGTGDADTQYF.

In this sample, this clonotype turned up many times. The chain combines TRBV30 with TRBJ2-1; D might be TRBD2 (5 bases). The V end was cut by 0 bases, the J end by 1 base, with 19 bases between. The V gene's germline CDR1 is GTSNPN and CDR2 SVGIG (reference sequence). The CDR3 covers 18 residues. The CDR3 nucleotides read TGTGCCTGGAGTGTACTCATGGGAGAGAAAATTTCCTACAATGAGCAGTTCTTC. Protein sequence: CAWSVLMGEKISYNEQFF.

The chain is built from TRBV12-3 or TRBV12-4 and TRBJ2-7, with 7 bases aligning to TRBD1. The CDR3 extends over 14 amino acids. The V segment lost 6 bases and the J segment 4 bases; nucleotides outside the gene matches: 9. The CDR3 loop reads CASSPGQRIYEQYF. CDR3 coding DNA: TGTGCCAGCAGCCCGGGACAGCGAATTTACGAGCAGTACTTC.

This clonotype was found many times. The V call is TRBV3-1, the J call TRBJ2-2; 10 nucleotides agree with TRBD2. With V trimmed by 3 bases and J by 2 bases, 12 bases remained unmatched. Germline V gene lookup returns CDR1 LGHDT and CDR2 YNNKEL (reference sequence). CDR3 length: 19 residues. The CDR3 loop is CASSHVWGKRGGNTGELFF. The DNA of the CDR3 is TGTGCCAGCAGCCATGTCTGGGGCAAGCGGGGGGGAAACACCGGGGAGCTGTTTTTT.

This clonotype was recorded at least ten times. The J gene is TRBJ2-3, the V gene TRBV5-4; 12 nucleotides line up with TRBD2. Unmatched junction bases numbered 4, after V lost 3 bases and J lost 2 bases. The germline V gene has CDR1 SGHNT and CDR2 YYREEE (reference sequence). This CDR3 has 16 amino acids. The CDR3 DNA is TGTGCCAGCAGCTCCGGACTAGCGGGGACCACAGATACGCAGTATTTT. Amino acids: CASSSGLAGTTDTQYF.

The chain has TRBV6-5 and TRBJ1-5, with 9 bases aligning to TRBD1. Germline V gene data show CDR1 as MNHEY and CDR2 as SVGAGI. Unmatched junction bases numbered 13, after V lost 5 bases and J lost 5 bases. This CDR3 is 17 amino acids long. CDR3 amino acids: CASSNWDRVDHYQPQHF. The CDR3 DNA sequence: TGTGCCAGCAGTAATTGGGACAGGGTGGACCACTATCAGCCCCAGCATTTT.

This clonotype was observed many times. This chain connects TRBV7-2 to TRBJ2-3; 11 positions match TRBD2. V lost 1 base, J lost 8 bases, and 5 bases stayed unmatched. The germline CDR1 and CDR2 sequences are SGHTA and FQGNSA. The CDR3 extends over 15 amino acids. Written as DNA, the CDR3 is TGTGCCAGCAGCTTAGTCACTAGCGGGGGTGGTACGCAGTATTTT. Translation: CASSLVTSGGGTQYF.

This clonotype was seen repeatedly, ten times or more. This sequence joins TRBV10-1 and TRBJ2-2; 9 positions agree with TRBD1. Germline CDR1 and CDR2: WNHNN and SYGVQD (reference sequence). Trimming at V came to 6 bases and at J to 5 bases, leaving 1 base not matched to a gene. The CDR3 has 13 residues. The CDR3 region has the DNA TGCGCCAGCAGGACAGGGGGGACCGGGGAGCTGTTTTTT. Amino acids: CASRTGGTGELFF.

There are many counts of this clonotype. The genes are TRBV5-1 and TRBJ2-3; possible D gene TRBD1, 5 bases. The CDR3 runs 15 residues. The V gene's germline CDR1 is SGHRS and CDR2 YFSETQ. Trimming cost V 2 bases and J 0 bases, with 10 bases left between them. The DNA of the CDR3 is TGCGCCAGCAGCTTCCAGGGCCTAAGCACAGATACGCAGTATTTT. Protein product: CASSFQGLSTDTQYF.